These 9 T cell receptor beta chains share one sample of origin, sequenced in a study of OX40 agonist ivuxolimab in advanced cancers. Data came from immunoSEQ multiplex PCR; TCRdb stores just in-frame clones and leaves some out. The sample has tens of thousands of clones; 75% to 95% are singletons. This sample comprised CD4+ or CD8+ T cells sorted from blood, obtained in a trial of the OX40 agonist ivuxolimab. The receptors stem from an adult with an advanced solid tumor such as melanoma, head and neck, liver or kidney cancer.

V and J are TRBV5-1 and TRBJ2-3, with 11 bases identical to TRBD2. Germline V CDR1 and CDR2: SGHRS, YFSETQ. J was trimmed by 2 bases and V by 4 bases; bases with no gene match: 6. CDR3 length: 16 amino acids. For the CDR3, the DNA is TGCGCCAGCAGCCAGGGACTAGCGGAAATCACAGATACGCAGTATTTT. Translating it yields CASSQGLAEITDTQYF.

V and J are TRBV5-1 and TRBJ1-1, with D maybe TRBD1 (5 bases). The V and J ends lost 3 bases and 4 bases respectively, with 13 bases between them. CDR3 length: 14 residues. Germline V gene lookup returns CDR1 SGHRS and CDR2 YFSETQ. The CDR3 sequence is CASSYLGGGTEAFF. CDR3 DNA sequence: TGCGCCAGCAGCTACCTCGGTGGGGGCACTGAAGCTTTCTTT.

The chain is built from TRBV6-5 and TRBJ2-3; no clear D gene. This CDR3 comprises 15 residues. CDR1 and CDR2 from the germline V gene are MNHEY and SVGAGI. V was trimmed by 6 bases and J by 2 bases, leaving 15 bases between them. The CDR3 nucleotides are TGTGCCAGCAGAAAAAGGGCCAGATTCACAGATACGCAGTATTTT. Protein sequence: CASRKRARFTDTQYF.

The chain combines TRBV4-3 with TRBJ2-7; TRBD2 might be the D (5 bases). Germline V gene sequence: CDR1 LGHNA, CDR2 YSLEER. CDR3 length: 13 amino acids. Trimming removed 5 bases at V and 3 bases at J, with 11 bases between. CDR3 DNA: TGCGCCAGCAGCTATAGCGCCAACTACGAGCAGTACTTC. Translation: CASSYSANYEQYF.

The chain combines TRBV11-3 with TRBJ2-7, with 7 positions matching TRBD1. J was trimmed by 5 bases and V by 4 bases; bases with no gene match: 11. The germline CDR1 and CDR2 sequences are SGHNT and YENEEA. This CDR3 comprises 15 residues. The DNA for the CDR3 is TGTGCCAGCAGCTCCCGCAGGGGGAACGTGAACGAGCAGTACTTC. This gives the protein CASSSRRGNVNEQYF. Based on the CDR3 plus reference TRBV11-3 and TRBJ2-7, the full variable domain is EAGVVQSPRYKIIEKKQPVAFWCNPISGHNTLYWYLQNLGQGPELLIRYENEEAVDDSQLPKDRFSAERLKGVDSTLKIQPAELGDSAVYLCASSSRRGNVNEQYFGPGTRLTVT.

The chain links TRBV14 to TRBJ2-7, with D perhaps matching TRBD1 (6 bases). This CDR3 comprises 16 residues. From germline, CDR1 is SGHDN and CDR2 FVKESK. V was cut by 4 bases and J by 2 bases, with 18 bases left in between. The DNA of the CDR3 is TGTGCCAGCAGCCCCAGGGGTACGGGGCCGGCCTACGAGCAGTACTTC. Amino acid sequence: CASSPRGTGPAYEQYF.

This rearrangement joins TRBV7-2 to TRBJ2-1; 9 bases match TRBD2. Germline lookup yields CDR1 SGHTA and CDR2 FQGNSA. The CDR3 runs 13 residues. With V trimmed by 3 bases and J by 10 bases, 4 bases remained unmatched. The CDR3 is CASSFQREVEQFF. CDR3 bases: TGTGCCAGCAGCTTTCAGCGGGAGGTGGAGCAGTTCTTC.

This clone was recorded a few times. The gene calls are TRBV19 and TRBJ1-5; TRBD1 matches at 9 bases. Germline values: CDR1 LNHDA, CDR2 SQIVND (reference sequence). This CDR3 region has 16 residues. The J segment lost 0 bases and the V segment lost 5 bases, leaving 5 bases of the junction unmatched. The CDR3 is CASSFGTGPSNQPQHF. The DNA for the CDR3 is TGTGCCAGTAGTTTCGGGACAGGGCCTAGCAATCAGCCCCAGCATTTT.

This clone was seen once. J is TRBJ2-7 and V is TRBV6-5; TRBD1 agrees at 8 bases. The germline gives CDR1 MNHEY, CDR2 SVGAGI. The CDR3 runs 14 residues. The V and J ends lost 2 bases and 2 bases, in that order; junction bases with no gene match: 2. CDR3 nucleotide sequence: TGTGCCAGCAGTTACCAGGGGGCACCCTACGAGCAGTACTTC. This codes for CASSYQGAPYEQYF.